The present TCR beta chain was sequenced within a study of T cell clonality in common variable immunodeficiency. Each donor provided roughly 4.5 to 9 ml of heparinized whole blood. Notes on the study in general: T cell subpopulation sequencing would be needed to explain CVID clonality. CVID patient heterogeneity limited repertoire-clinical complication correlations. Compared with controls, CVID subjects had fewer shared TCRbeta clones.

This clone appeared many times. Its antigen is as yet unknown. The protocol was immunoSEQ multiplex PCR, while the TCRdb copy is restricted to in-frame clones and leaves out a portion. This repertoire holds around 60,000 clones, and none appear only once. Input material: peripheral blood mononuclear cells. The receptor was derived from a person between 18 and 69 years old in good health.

The DNA read from the CDR3 is TGCAGTGCTAGGCAGGGGGCAGATGGC. Translated: CSARQGADG. In full, the CDR3 is CSARQGADGYTF. The chain joins TRBV20-1 to TRBJ1-2; 8 positions agree with TRBD1. The read finishes 3 residues shy of the CDR3 end, and the germline J gene is used to complete it. The CDR3 covers 12 residues. The germline CDR1 and CDR2 sequences are DFQATT and SNEGSKA (reference sequence). The ends lost 3 bases at V and 6 bases at J; junction bases unmatched: 3.